A single sample gave rise to the 27 T cell receptor beta chains below, sequenced in a study of blood T cell repertoires in COVID-19. The data were produced by immunoSEQ multiplex PCR, yet TCRdb's version contains in-frame clones alone and is incomplete. The sample shows around 400,000 clones, around 89% of them seen only once. The sample consisted of peripheral blood. These TCRs come from a middle-aged man with acute or convalescent COVID-19.

This chain links TRBV2 with TRBJ1-5; the match to TRBD1 covers 7 bases. The CDR3 has 14 residues. The junction had 3 bases not matched to a gene; V was cut back by 5 bases and J by 2 bases. The V gene's germline CDR1 is SNHLY and CDR2 FYNNEI. The CDR3 spells CASSRGQGNQPQHF. In DNA form, the CDR3 reads TGTGCCAGCAGTCGCGGACAGGGCAATCAGCCCCAGCATTTT.

This chain uses TRBV7-3 with TRBJ2-1; 11 bases map to TRBD2. There are 15 residues in the CDR3. J gave up 7 bases and V 6 bases, and 8 bases lay outside the gene matches. The germline CDR1 and CDR2 sequences are SGHTA and FQGTGA. The CDR3 reads CASRPSGRSPNEQFF. The CDR3, as DNA: TGTGCCAGCAGACCTAGCGGGAGGTCCCCGAATGAGCAGTTCTTC. The full variable domain, its missing parts supplied by reference TRBV7-3 and TRBJ2-1, is GAGVSQTPSNKVTEKGKYVELRCDPISGHTALYWYRQSLGQGPEFLIYFQGTGAADDSGLPNDRFFAVRPEGSVSTLKIQRTERGDSAVYLCASRPSGRSPNEQFFGPGTRLTVL.

This chain uses TRBV4-3 with TRBJ2-7; TRBD2 matches 11 bases. V dropped 1 base and J dropped 1; count of bases not matched to a gene: 9. CDR1 and CDR2 from the germline V gene are LGHNA and YSLEER. The CDR3 consists of 18 residues. The CDR3 DNA reads TGCGCCAGCAGCCAAGCGCTAGCGGGGGGAGTTCTATCCTACGAGCAGTACTTC. This gives the protein CASSQALAGGVLSYEQYF.

CDR3 in DNA: TGTGCCAGTAGTATAGGGACAGGCGGGCGAAATCAGCCCCAGCATTTT. The encoded protein is CASSIGTGGRNQPQHF. The chain carries TRBV19 and TRBJ1-5; TRBD1 aligns across 7 bases. This CDR3 has 16 residues. The trim removed 1 base at V and 4 bases at J, leaving 7 bases unmatched. Germline values: CDR1 LNHDA, CDR2 SQIVND (reference sequence). Combining the CDR3 with reference TRBV19 and TRBJ1-5 gives the whole variable domain DGGITQSPKYLFRKEGQNVTLSCEQNLNHDAMYWYRQDPGQGLRLIYYSQIVNDFQKGDIAEGYSVSREKKESFPLTVTSAQKNPTAFYLCASSIGTGGRNQPQHFGDGTRLSIL.

The chain has TRBV1 and TRBJ1-6; TRBD1, the table's D call, lacks a check against the DNA. TRBV1 is shown as a pseudogene. The CDR3 extends over 12 amino acids. The CDR3 loop is CTSRVSNSPLHF. The CDR3 DNA reads as TGCACCAGCAGGGTCAGTAATTCACCCCTCCACTTT.

The V gene is TRBV7-2, the J gene TRBJ1-6; possible D gene TRBD1, 6 bases. The CDR3 contains 16 residues. Germline values: CDR1 SGHTA, CDR2 FQGNSA. V lost 1 base to trimming and J lost 6 bases, with 13 bases between them. The CDR3 nucleotides are TGTGCCAGCAGCTTAGTTTCAGACAGGTCTAATTCACCCCTCCACTTT. This encodes CASSLVSDRSNSPLHF.

This clone has at least ten counts. Other nucleotide sequences in the sample specify the same CDR3. The chain combines TRBV27 with TRBJ1-4; 8 bases map to TRBD1. Germline V gene data show CDR1 as MNHEY and CDR2 as SMNVEV (reference sequence). The CDR3 runs to 14 residues. V lost 5 bases to trimming and J lost 8 bases; unmatched junction nucleotides: 7. This chain's CDR3 is CASSRTGGYEKLFF. CDR3 coding DNA: TGTGCCAGCAGTCGTACAGGGGGTTACGAAAAACTGTTTTTT.

A single count supports this clone. The V gene is TRBV6-2 or TRBV6-3, the J gene TRBJ1-4; no firm D call. Germline V lookup: CDR1 MNHEY, CDR2 SVGEGT. The V end lost 4 bases, the J end lost 8 bases, and 14 bases lay between the germline ends. The CDR3 loop spans 14 amino acids. CDR3 DNA sequence: TGTGCCAGCAGTTCCGGGAGGCTTTCCGAAAAACTGTTTTTT. Protein product: CASSSGRLSEKLFF.

This clone was recorded once. The chain carries TRBV2 and TRBJ1-4; TRBD1 agrees at 8 bases. J was trimmed by 1 base and V by 10 bases; bases with no gene match: 8. From germline, CDR1 is SNHLY and CDR2 FYNNEI. CDR3 length equals 15 residues. CDR3 region: CATKGQGLTNEKLFF. The DNA of the CDR3 is TGTGCCACCAAAGGACAGGGATTAACTAATGAAAAACTGTTTTTT.

The chain is built from TRBV18 and TRBJ2-7; 10 bases map to TRBD1. The CDR3 totals 13 residues. With V trimmed by 4 bases and J by 4 bases, 1 base remained unmatched. Germline V gene data show CDR1 as KGHSH and CDR2 as LQKENI. The CDR3 is CASSRDRGYEQYF. CDR3 sequence (DNA): TGTGCCAGCTCACGGGACAGGGGATACGAGCAGTACTTC.

The CDR3 DNA sequence: TGTGCCAGCAGCGACGGACCATTAGGGGTTCTCACCGGGGAGCTGTTTTTT. The encoded protein is CASSDGPLGVLTGELFF. The gene calls are TRBV6-2 or TRBV6-3 and TRBJ2-2; D perhaps matches TRBD1 (5 bases). Germline V gene sequence: CDR1 MNHEY, CDR2 SVGEGT. V was trimmed by 6 bases and J by 4 bases, leaving 21 bases between them. The CDR3 length is 17 residues.

The chain recombines TRBV4-3 with TRBJ1-4; 7 bases align to TRBD1. Germline V lookup: CDR1 LGHNA, CDR2 YSLEER. The CDR3 extends over 22 amino acids. J gave up 3 bases and V 0 bases, and 22 bases lay outside the gene matches. The CDR3 loop is CASSQDLSFWDRTESANEKLFF. The CDR3 DNA sequence: TGCGCCAGCAGCCAAGATCTGTCTTTCTGGGACAGAACTGAGTCGGCTAATGAAAAACTGTTTTTT.

V gene TRBV28 combines with J gene TRBJ1-3; a weak D match, TRBD1 (6 bases). Trimming removed 6 bases from V and 11 bases from J, with 14 bases in between. This CDR3 spans 12 amino acids. Germline CDR1 MDHEN, CDR2 SYDVKM. The CDR3 region is CASSPTGTPIYF. CDR3 coding DNA: TGTGCCAGCAGCCCTACCGGGACACCCATATATTTT.

This chain joins TRBV7-3 and TRBJ1-1; 9 nucleotides agree with TRBD1. Germline assignment: CDR1 SGHTA and CDR2 FQGTGA. This CDR3 spans 14 amino acids. The V and J ends lost 5 bases and 5 bases, in that order; junction bases with no gene match: 6. The CDR3 is CASSPTGGGTEAFF. The CDR3, as DNA: TGTGCCAGCAGCCCCACAGGGGGCGGGACTGAAGCTTTCTTT.

The V and J genes are TRBV2 and TRBJ2-1; TRBD1 aligns across 10 bases. This CDR3 region has 14 residues. The germline CDR1 and CDR2 sequences are SNHLY and FYNNEI. V lost 5 bases to trimming and J lost 4 bases; unmatched junction nucleotides: 2. Written as DNA, the CDR3 is TGTGCCAGCAGTCGACAGGGGGCGTACAATGAGCAGTTCTTC. Its protein product is CASSRQGAYNEQFF.

The rearrangement uses TRBV18 and TRBJ1-1; tentatively, D is TRBD1 (5 bases). V was clipped by 7 bases and J by 3 bases, with 9 bases between them. Germline CDR1 reads KGHSH; CDR2 reads LQKENI. This CDR3 is 12 amino acids long. CDR3 in amino acids: CASCGGDTEAFF. The CDR3 DNA sequence: TGTGCCAGCTGTGGGGGGGACACTGAAGCTTTCTTT. Complete variable domain (other parts from reference TRBV18 and TRBJ1-1): NAGVMQNPRHLVRRRGQEARLRCSPMKGHSHVYWYRQLPEEGLKFMVYLQKENIIDESGMPKERFSAEFPKEGPSILRIQQVVRGDSAAYFCASCGGDTEAFFGQGTRLTVV.

This chain connects TRBV5-4 to TRBJ1-3, with D uncertain. CDR1 SGHNT and CDR2 YYREEE come from the germline V gene (reference sequence). The CDR3 extends over 16 amino acids. V was shortened by 4 bases and J by 2 bases, with 16 bases between the two germline ends. As DNA, the CDR3 is TGTGCCAGCAGCCCCTCTCCGACGAGGGCTGGAAACACCATATATTTT. Its protein product is CASSPSPTRAGNTIYF.

The chain couples TRBV7-2 to TRBJ2-1, with 12 bases identical to TRBD2. This CDR3 region has 19 residues. V lost 4 bases, J lost 7 bases, and 17 bases stayed unmatched. The germline V gene encodes CDR1 SGHTA and CDR2 FQGNSA. The CDR3 spells CASSSPTSGGPGDRNEQFF. CDR3 nucleotide sequence: TGTGCCAGCAGCTCCCCCACTAGCGGGGGGCCTGGGGATAGGAATGAGCAGTTCTTC.

This chain uses TRBV5-5 with TRBJ1-6; D is uncertain. The V end lost 3 bases, the J end lost 5 bases, and 12 bases lay between the germline ends. The CDR3 loop spans 15 amino acids. CDR1 is SGHKS and CDR2 is YYEKEE in the germline V gene (reference sequence). In DNA form, the CDR3 reads TGTGCCAGCAGCTCGGAGGGTGAACATAATTCACCCCTCCACTTT. Residues: CASSSEGEHNSPLHF.

The chain uses TRBV27 and TRBJ2-1; TRBD1 matches at 8 bases. The germline gives CDR1 MNHEY, CDR2 SMNVEV (reference sequence). The V and J ends lost 5 bases and 4 bases, in that order; junction bases with no gene match: 10. CDR3 length: 16 residues. The CDR3 protein is CASSINRDRLYNEQFF. CDR3 bases: TGTGCCAGCAGTATAAACCGGGACAGGCTGTACAATGAGCAGTTCTTC.

V and J are TRBV2 and TRBJ1-5, with D hard to call. The CDR3 spans 13 residues. V lost 5 bases, J lost 6 bases, and 11 bases lay in between. Germline lookup yields CDR1 SNHLY and CDR2 FYNNEI. Here the CDR3 DNA reads TGTGCCAGCAGTTCCCCCAGGATTCAGCCCCAGCATTTT. Residues: CASSSPRIQPQHF. Complete variable domain (other parts from reference TRBV2 and TRBJ1-5): EPEVTQTPSHQVTQMGQEVILRCVPISNHLYFYWYRQILGQKVEFLVSFYNNEISEKSEIFDDQFSVERPDGSNFTLKIRSTKLEDSAMYFCASSSPRIQPQHFGDGTRLSIL.

This chain links TRBV7-2 with TRBJ2-3; D possibly corresponds to TRBD2 (5 bases). Germline V lookup: CDR1 SGHTA, CDR2 FQGNSA. Trimming took 8 bases from V and 1 from J, leaving 10 bases between them. The CDR3 has 13 amino acids. The CDR3 bases are TGTGCCAGCCGCACCGGGGGCACAGATACGCAGTATTTT. Its translation is CASRTGGTDTQYF.

The V gene is TRBV25-1, the J gene TRBJ1-2, with TRBD1 matching over 7 bases. The CDR3 has 13 amino acids. Germline trimming cut 5 bases from V and 4 bases from J; bases unmatched to any gene: 4. Germline V gene lookup returns CDR1 MGHDK and CDR2 SYGVNS. CDR3 nucleotides: TGTGCCAGCAGTCAACAGGGGTCCTATGGCTACACCTTC. Protein sequence: CASSQQGSYGYTF.

The V and J genes are TRBV19 and TRBJ1-1; 12 bases match TRBD1. Trimming at V came to 6 bases and at J to 5 bases, leaving 13 bases not matched to a gene. The CDR3 is 17 amino acids. CDR1 is LNHDA and CDR2 is SQIVND in the germline V gene (reference sequence). The CDR3, as DNA: TGTGCCAGTAGCCCTAGGGACAGGGGGCGAAGGTGGACTGAAGCTTTCTTT. It yields the protein CASSPRDRGRRWTEAFF.

The chain couples TRBV11-2 to TRBJ2-7; 7 nucleotides line up with TRBD1. CDR3 size: 14 residues. The V gene end was trimmed by 3 bases and the J gene end by 1 base; junction bases not matched to a gene: 3. Germline loops: CDR1 SGHAT, CDR2 FQNNGV. The CDR3 sequence: CASSFRDRSYEQYF. DNA for the CDR3: TGTGCCAGCAGCTTCCGGGACAGATCCTACGAGCAGTACTTC.

This chain joins TRBV27 and TRBJ1-1; 7 nucleotides line up with TRBD1. The CDR3 is 16 amino acids. V was clipped by 3 bases and J by 6 bases; unmatched bases: 13. Germline CDR1 is MNHEY and CDR2 is SMNVEV (reference sequence). CDR3 coding DNA: TGTGCCAGCAGTTTGGACCTGACAGGGAGGTTTGCTGAAGCTTTCTTT. Its protein is CASSLDLTGRFAEAFF.

This clone came up once. The chain is built from TRBV5-1 and TRBJ2-3; D perhaps matches TRBD2 (6 bases). The CDR3 totals 16 residues. The V end lost 3 bases, the J end lost 4 bases, and 18 bases lay between the germline ends. Germline V gene lookup returns CDR1 SGHRS and CDR2 YFSETQ. The CDR3 nucleotides are TGCGCCAGCAGCTACGCCGGGACTTGGGGTTCAGATACGCAGTATTTT. Amino acid sequence: CASSYAGTWGSDTQYF.